The present T cell receptor beta chain was sequenced within a study of cytotoxic CD8 clonotypes in ibrutinib-treated CLL. About the study: Response samples were obtained once patients had received a median roughly 11 months of treatment, range 6 to 36.

Profiling relied on immunoSEQ multiplex PCR, and the TCRdb table lists in-frame clones only, not all of them. The data show around 70,000 clones, with 90% seen just once and 2.5% to 3.5% held by the top ten. This CDR3 is 14 amino acids long. CDR1 is MGHRA, CDR2 YSYEKL, per germline. The germline V and J ends were trimmed by 1 base and 2 bases, with 9 bases remaining between them. This sequence was found in a human donor with chronic lymphocytic leukemia. The sample here was PBMCs, taken after 12 months of ibrutinib treatment. The rearrangement uses TRBV4-1 and TRBJ2-7, with D uncertain. The CDR3 region is CASSQAKRPYEQYF. The DNA of the CDR3 is TGCGCCAGCAGCCAAGCAAAGCGTCCCTACGAGCAGTACTTC.